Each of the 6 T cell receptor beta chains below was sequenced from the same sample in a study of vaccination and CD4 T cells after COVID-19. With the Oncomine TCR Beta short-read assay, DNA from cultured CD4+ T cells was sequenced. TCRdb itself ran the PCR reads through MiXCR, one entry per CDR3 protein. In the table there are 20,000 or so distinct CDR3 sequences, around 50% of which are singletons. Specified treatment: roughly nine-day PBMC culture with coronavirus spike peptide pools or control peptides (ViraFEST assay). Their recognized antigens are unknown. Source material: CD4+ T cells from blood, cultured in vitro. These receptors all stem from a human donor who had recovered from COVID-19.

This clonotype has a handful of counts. CDR3 residues: CASSAGTAGYGYTF. In DNA, the CDR3 is TGTGCCAGCAGCGCCGGGACTGCCGGCTATGGCTACACCTTC. The rearrangement joins TRBV7-2 to TRBJ1-2; TRBD1 might be the D (5 bases). Germline V gene sequence: CDR1 SGHTA, CDR2 FQGNSA. This CDR3 has 14 residues. Trimming took off 5 bases at V and 4 bases at J, with 14 bases between the two ends.

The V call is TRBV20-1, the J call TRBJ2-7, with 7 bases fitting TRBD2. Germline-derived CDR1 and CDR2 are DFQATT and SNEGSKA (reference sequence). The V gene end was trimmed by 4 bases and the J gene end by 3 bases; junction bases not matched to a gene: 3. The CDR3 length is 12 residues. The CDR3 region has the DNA TGCAGTGCTAACGGGGAGGGCTACGAGCAGTACTTC. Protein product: CSANGEGYEQYF.

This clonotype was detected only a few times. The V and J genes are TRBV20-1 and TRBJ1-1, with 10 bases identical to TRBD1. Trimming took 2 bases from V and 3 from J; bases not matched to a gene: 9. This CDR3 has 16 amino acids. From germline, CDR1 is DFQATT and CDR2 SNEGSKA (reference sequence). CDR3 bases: TGCAGTGCTAGAAATCCCGGACAGGGGGGGGACACTGAAGCTTTCTTT. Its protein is CSARNPGQGGDTEAFF.

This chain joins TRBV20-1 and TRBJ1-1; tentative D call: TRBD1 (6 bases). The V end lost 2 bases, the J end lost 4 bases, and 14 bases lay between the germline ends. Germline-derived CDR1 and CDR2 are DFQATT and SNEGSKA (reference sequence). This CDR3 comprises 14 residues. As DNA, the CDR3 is TGCAGTGCTAGACCCCGGGACATACCCACTGAAGCTTTCTTT. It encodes CSARPRDIPTEAFF.

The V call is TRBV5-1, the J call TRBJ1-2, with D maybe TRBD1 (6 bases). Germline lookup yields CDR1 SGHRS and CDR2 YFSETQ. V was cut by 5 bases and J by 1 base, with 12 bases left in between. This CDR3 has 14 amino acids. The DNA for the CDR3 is TGCGCCAGCAGGTACTGGACAGATAACTATGGCTACACCTTC. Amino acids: CASRYWTDNYGYTF.

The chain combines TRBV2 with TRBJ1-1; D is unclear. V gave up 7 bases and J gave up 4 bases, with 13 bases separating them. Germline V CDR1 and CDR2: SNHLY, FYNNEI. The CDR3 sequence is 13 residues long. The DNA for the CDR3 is TGTGCCAGCAAAGATGTCTCGGGCACTGAAGCTTTCTTT. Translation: CASKDVSGTEAFF.